One T cell receptor beta chain is described in this entry. Its antigen is as yet unknown. These data belong to a study of PD-1 blockade in classical Hodgkin lymphoma. Following autologous stem cell transplantation, relapse occurred in every patient, and exposure to brentuximab vedotin varied. Study results and caveats: Individuals initiating nivolumab under 1 year after ASCT were excluded. Newly diagnosed patients were said to have less baseline TCR diversity than healthy donors did. In CD4+ cells, TCR diversity went up significantly by C4D1, but in CD8+ cells it did not.

Assay: immunoSEQ multiplex PCR; the TCRdb copy retains only in-frame clones and omits some. The data hold about 98,000 clones, with around nine tenths observed a single time. The material was peripheral blood mononuclear cells (PBMCs), obtained at baseline. The clonotype originates from a human donor with classical Hodgkin lymphoma.

The CDR3 DNA is TGTGCCAGCAGCGTAGGCCCTTCAGGGGGCCTACAGTACTTC. This translates into CASSVGPSGGLQYF. The chain joins TRBV9 to TRBJ2-7; 8 bases fit TRBD1. Germline CDR1 SGDLS, CDR2 YYNGEE. The ends lost 0 bases at V and 10 bases at J; junction bases unmatched: 9. CDR3 length: 14 residues.